The 27 T cell receptor beta chains below all came from one sample that was sequenced in a study of T cells in Graves' hyperthyroidism and ophthalmopathy (dated by TCRdb to between 2019 and 2020). Library creation used multiplex PCR. TCRdb names Illumina HiSeq 2000 as the instrument used. TCR beta CDR3 regions were amplified from RNA transcripts. A first-round RT-PCR of the TCR CDR3 used the HTBI primer set with the Qiagen OneStep RT-PCR kit. Starting from the raw public reads, TCRdb applied fastp trimming at Q25, assembled clones with MiXCR and retained in-frame beta chains. Records with the same CDR3 protein are collapsed into one entry carrying the most frequent genes and DNA. Across this sample there are 450,000 to 600,000 distinct CDR3 sequences, with 14% seen only once. The top ten hold 14% of the sample. Sequences were obtained from blood. These receptors all come from a woman between 40 and 55 years old with Graves' hyperthyroidism.

This clonotype has at least ten counts. V usage is TRBV28 and J usage is TRBJ1-5; TRBD1 might be the D (5 bases). Per the germline V gene, CDR1 is MDHEN and CDR2 is SYDVKM. CDR3 length equals 15 residues. V was pared by 5 bases and J by 2 bases, with 13 bases between. The CDR3 DNA follows: TGTGCCAGCAGTCCTGGGGGTTTCGGCAATCAGCCCCAGCATTTT. This sequence encodes CASSPGGFGNQPQHF.

This clonotype was observed at least ten times. CDR3: CATRGRDEQFF. The DNA of the CDR3 is TGTGCCACCAGGGGAAGGGATGAGCAGTTCTTC. V and J are TRBV28 and TRBJ2-1; possible D gene TRBD1, 6 bases. V gave up 10 bases and J gave up 8 bases, with 12 bases separating them. The germline V gene encodes CDR1 MDHEN and CDR2 SYDVKM. This CDR3 has 11 amino acids.

On this clonotype: A junction boundary mismatches the germline segment, possibly from a read error. V is TRBV11-2 and J is TRBJ2-1; 9 bases match TRBD2. The germline CDR1 and CDR2 sequences are SGHAT and FQNNGV. CDR3 length: 20 residues. Here the CDR3 reads CASSLDRGGVGAGGSNEQFF. The DNA of the CDR3 is TGTGCCAGCAGCCTAGATCGTGGGGGAGTTGGGGCGGGAGGGAGCAATGAGCAGTTCTTC.

This clonotype came up many times. V gene TRBV7-2 combines with J gene TRBJ2-3; the match to TRBD2 covers 16 bases. Germline loops: CDR1 SGHTA, CDR2 FQGNSA. The CDR3 runs 17 residues. With 5 bases clipped from V and 5 bases from J, the junction kept 7 bases outside the gene matches. Here the CDR3 reads CASSEGLAGGPQDTQYF. CDR3 nucleotides: TGTGCCAGCAGCGAGGGACTAGCGGGAGGGCCACAAGATACGCAGTATTTT. The full variable domain, its missing parts supplied by reference TRBV7-2 and TRBJ2-3, is GAGVSQSPSNKVTEKGKDVELRCDPISGHTALYWYRQSLGQGLEFLIYFQGNSAPDKSGLPSDRFSAERTGGSVSTLTIQRTQQEDSAVYLCASSEGLAGGPQDTQYFGPGTRLTVL.

This rearrangement joins TRBV30 to TRBJ2-7, with D hard to call. CDR3 size: 13 residues. In germline, CDR1 is GTSNPN, CDR2 SVGIG (reference sequence). Between the trimmed V and J ends, which lost 1 base and 6 bases, there was a span of 13 bases. The DNA of the CDR3 is TGTGCCTGGAGTGCTCTCCGGTATCGCGAGCAGTACTTC. Its translation is CAWSALRYREQYF.

This clonotype was seen repeatedly, ten times or more. The CDR3 reads CASSLLQGGYEQYF. The CDR3 coding sequence is TGCGCCAGCAGCTTGTTACAGGGCGGTTACGAGCAGTACTTC. V gene TRBV5-1 combines with J gene TRBJ2-7, with D maybe TRBD1 (6 bases). Germline V gives CDR1 SGHRS, CDR2 YFSETQ. The CDR3 runs 14 residues. The V end was cut by 1 base, the J end by 4 bases, with 12 bases between.

There are many counts of this clonotype. The chain is built from TRBV12-3 or TRBV12-4 and TRBJ1-5, with D possibly TRBD1 on 5 matching bases. V lost 0 bases and J lost 9, with 12 bases in between. This CDR3 is 14 amino acids long. The CDR3 spells CASSLALGEWPQHF. CDR3 coding DNA: TGTGCCAGCAGTTTAGCCCTGGGGGAGTGGCCCCAGCATTTT.

This rearrangement joins TRBV27 to TRBJ2-1; D not resolved. The length of the CDR3 is 13 residues. Germline loops: CDR1 MNHEY, CDR2 SMNVEV (reference sequence). V was shortened by 6 bases and J by 12 bases, with 18 bases between the two germline ends. The CDR3: CASSYGRFTPQFF. CDR3 coding DNA: TGTGCCAGCAGCTACGGTCGCTTTACCCCGCAGTTCTTC.

This clonotype was counted at least ten times. The chain joins TRBV28 to TRBJ1-1; D gene uncertain. V shed 8 bases and J shed 4 bases, with 8 bases lying between them. CDR1 is MDHEN, CDR2 SYDVKM, per germline. The CDR3 is made up of 11 amino acids. CDR3 in amino acids: CASGPPTEAFF. CDR3 nucleotides: TGTGCCAGCGGCCCCCCCACTGAAGCTTTCTTT.

The J gene is TRBJ2-7, the V gene TRBV29-1, with TRBD2 matching over 14 bases. Germline CDR1 and CDR2: SQVTM and ANQGSEA. The CDR3 runs 14 residues. V shed 4 bases, J shed 4 bases, and the junction held 3 bases outside the gene matches. The CDR3 is CSVAGTSGRYEQYF. Written as DNA, the CDR3 is TGCAGCGTTGCCGGGACTAGCGGGAGATACGAGCAGTACTTC.

The chain couples TRBV3-1 to TRBJ1-2, with unresolved D. V lost 1 base, J lost 0 bases, and 12 bases lay in between. Per germline, CDR1 LGHDT and CDR2 YNNKEL (reference sequence). The CDR3 has 16 residues. CDR3 amino acids: CASSQVSVKANYGYTF. Written as DNA, the CDR3 is TGTGCCAGCAGCCAAGTGTCGGTAAAGGCTAACTATGGCTACACCTTC.

This clonotype was picked up many times. This chain joins TRBV18 and TRBJ1-1; TRBD1 matches at 9 bases. This CDR3 is built from 16 residues. Germline-derived CDR1 and CDR2 are KGHSH and LQKENI. The ends lost 2 bases at V and 6 bases at J; junction bases unmatched: 10. CDR3 DNA sequence: TGTGCCAGCTCACCAACAAACAGGGGGCTTGTAGCTGAAGCTTTCTTT. Translation gives CASSPTNRGLVAEAFF. Full variable domain (missing parts from reference TRBV18 and TRBJ1-1): NAGVMQNPRHLVRRRGQEARLRCSPMKGHSHVYWYRQLPEEGLKFMVYLQKENIIDESGMPKERFSAEFPKEGPSILRIQQVVRGDSAAYFCASSPTNRGLVAEAFFGQGTRLTVV.

This clonotype was seen ten or more times. This sequence joins TRBV27 and TRBJ1-6, with 7 bases fitting TRBD1. Germline CDR1 and CDR2: MNHEY and SMNVEV (reference sequence). This CDR3 spans 17 amino acids. V lost 2 bases and J lost 4; bases outside the gene matches: 8. CDR3 amino acids: CASSLRQGALYNSPLHF. CDR3 in DNA: TGTGCCAGCAGTTTACGACAGGGCGCATTGTATAATTCACCCCTCCACTTT.

V is TRBV19 and J is TRBJ2-1; D is unresolved. The CDR3 totals 16 residues. CDR1 and CDR2 (germline): LNHDA, SQIVND (reference sequence). Trimming took 5 bases from V and 0 from J, leaving 14 bases between them. The CDR3 region is CASSPTDIISYNEQFF. CDR3 coding DNA: TGTGCCAGTAGTCCCACTGACATAATCTCCTACAATGAGCAGTTCTTC.

A word on this clonotype: A much bigger clone sits one base away, suggesting this may be a read error. The chain combines TRBV7-3 with TRBJ2-3; the D is unclear. The J call may be wrong; the DNA end is better matched by TRBJ1-5. Germline V gene data show CDR1 as SGHTA and CDR2 as FQGTGA. There are 14 residues in the CDR3. This CDR3 reads CASSLTGPTDTQHF. The CDR3 DNA reads as TGTGCCAGCAGCTTAACCGGTCCCACAGATACGCAGCATTTT.

This chain links TRBV4-2 with TRBJ2-3; D remains ambiguous. The germline CDR1 and CDR2 sequences are LGHNA and YNFKEQ. This CDR3 has 15 amino acids. The V end was cut by 0 bases, the J end by 7 bases, with 14 bases between. In DNA, the CDR3 is TGTGCCAGCAGCCAAGAGGACGACCGCACGTATACGCAGTATTTT. Its translation: CASSQEDDRTYTQYF.

In this sample, this clonotype turned up many times. This chain connects TRBV12-3 or TRBV12-4 to TRBJ1-5; 12 bases are shared with TRBD1. J lost 6 bases, V lost 5 bases, and 8 bases had no gene match. The length of the CDR3 is 16 residues. The CDR3 region has the DNA TGTGCCAGCAGTCCCGGGACAGGGGGCTCAATTCAGCCCCAGCATTTT. Translated, it gives CASSPGTGGSIQPQHF.

This clonotype occurred many times. The chain uses TRBV10-1 and TRBJ2-1; D is undetermined. CDR1 is WNHNN, CDR2 SYGVQD, per germline (reference sequence). CDR3 size: 15 residues. Trimming stripped 4 bases from V and 0 bases from J, with 10 bases between. The CDR3 nucleotides read TGCGCCAGCAGTGCCGGAGAGACCTCCTACAATGAGCAGTTCTTC. It yields the protein CASSAGETSYNEQFF.

This clonotype was found many times. The chain recombines TRBV7-9 with TRBJ2-7; TRBD2 matches 7 bases. With 5 bases clipped from V and 4 bases from J, the junction kept 17 bases outside the gene matches. The CDR3 consists of 17 residues. Germline V gives CDR1 SEHNR, CDR2 FQNEAQ (reference sequence). This CDR3 is CASSLGTLSGGWYEQYF. CDR3 DNA: TGTGCCAGCAGCCTAGGGACTCTTTCGGGAGGTTGGTACGAGCAGTACTTC.

The table lists this clonotype with many counts. This chain links TRBV12-3 or TRBV12-4 with TRBJ1-5, with 9 bases identical to TRBD1. Losses at the gene ends were 6 bases for V and 1 base for J; bases not matched to a gene: 4. The CDR3 extends over 15 amino acids. CDR3 DNA sequence: TGTGCCAGCAGGACAGGGGGAATGAGCAATCAGCCCCAGCATTTT. Residues: CASRTGGMSNQPQHF.

This clonotype was recorded a few times. The chain couples TRBV14 to TRBJ2-3; 8 positions match TRBD2. Germline CDR1 reads SGHDN; CDR2 reads FVKESK. J was trimmed by 11 bases and V by 3 bases; bases with no gene match: 13. This CDR3 spans 15 amino acids. CDR3 sequence: CASSQRIAGPGRQYF. Here the CDR3 DNA reads TGTGCCAGCAGCCAGCGAATAGCGGGACCCGGGAGGCAGTATTTT.

At least ten counts were recorded for this clonotype. J is TRBJ2-7 and V is TRBV20-1, with D maybe TRBD2 (6 bases). V lost 2 bases, J lost 2 bases, and 13 bases lay in between. Germline assignment: CDR1 DFQATT and CDR2 SNEGSKA (reference sequence). The CDR3 spans 14 residues. CDR3 protein: CSARLRRGTYEQYF. Written as DNA, the CDR3 is TGCAGTGCTAGATTACGGCGGGGAACCTACGAGCAGTACTTC.

V usage is TRBV3-1 and J usage is TRBJ2-2, with a weak D call TRBD2 (6 bases). CDR3 length equals 18 residues. Trimming removed 3 bases at V and 3 bases at J, with 20 bases between. CDR1 LGHDT and CDR2 YNNKEL come from the germline V gene (reference sequence). The CDR3, as DNA: TGTGCCAGCAGCCATTGGGGGTTGCGGGAAGGCGACACCGGGGAGCTGTTTTTT. Protein sequence: CASSHWGLREGDTGELFF.

This chain uses TRBV6-1 with TRBJ2-1; D is perhaps TRBD2 (6 bases). This CDR3 contains 14 residues. Trimming left V 11 bases short and J 4 bases short, with 18 bases between. The germline V gene encodes CDR1 MNHNS and CDR2 SASEGT. The CDR3 here is CAVVEGAGYNEQFF. For the CDR3, the DNA is TGTGCCGTCGTGGAGGGAGCGGGTTACAATGAGCAGTTCTTC.

Many counts were recorded for this clonotype. The chain is built from TRBV20-1 and TRBJ2-3; 14 bases align to TRBD2. The germline V gene encodes CDR1 DFQATT and CDR2 SNEGSKA (reference sequence). The CDR3 runs to 17 residues. After removal of 5 bases from V and 4 bases from J, the junction contained 11 bases not matched to a gene. CDR3 in amino acids: CSAGGSTSGRAADTQYF. The CDR3 region has the DNA TGCAGTGCTGGGGGTTCGACTAGCGGGAGGGCGGCAGATACGCAGTATTTT.

This clonotype appeared many times. The V and J genes are TRBV20-1 and TRBJ2-1, with 8 bases lining up with TRBD2. V was clipped by 3 bases and J by 10 bases; unmatched bases: 8. Germline V gene sequence: CDR1 DFQATT, CDR2 SNEGSKA (reference sequence). This CDR3 comprises 13 residues. CDR3: CSARGLVIGEQFF. For the CDR3, the DNA is TGCAGTGCTAGGGGACTAGTTATAGGGGAGCAGTTCTTC.

CDR3 in DNA: TGTGCCAGCACCCCGGGACGGGTGAACACTGAAGCTTTCTTT. Protein sequence: CASTPGRVNTEAFF. The V gene is TRBV7-2, the J gene TRBJ1-1; tentative D call: TRBD1 (5 bases). Germline assignment: CDR1 SGHTA and CDR2 FQGNSA. The CDR3 spans 14 residues. Trimming removed 7 bases at V and 0 bases at J, with 12 bases between.